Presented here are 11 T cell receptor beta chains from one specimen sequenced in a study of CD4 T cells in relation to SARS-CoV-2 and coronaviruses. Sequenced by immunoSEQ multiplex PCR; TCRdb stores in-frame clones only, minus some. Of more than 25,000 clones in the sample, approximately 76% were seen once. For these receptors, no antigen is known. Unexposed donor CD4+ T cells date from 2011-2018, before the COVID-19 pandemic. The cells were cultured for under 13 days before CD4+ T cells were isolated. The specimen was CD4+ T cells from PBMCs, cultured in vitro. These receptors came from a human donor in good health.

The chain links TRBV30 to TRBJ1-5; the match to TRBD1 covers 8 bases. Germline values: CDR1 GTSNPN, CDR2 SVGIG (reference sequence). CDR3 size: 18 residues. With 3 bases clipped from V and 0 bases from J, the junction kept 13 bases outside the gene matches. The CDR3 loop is CAWSRARTGINSNQPQHF. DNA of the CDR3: TGTGCCTGGAGCCGCGCCAGGACAGGGATTAATAGCAATCAGCCCCAGCATTTT.

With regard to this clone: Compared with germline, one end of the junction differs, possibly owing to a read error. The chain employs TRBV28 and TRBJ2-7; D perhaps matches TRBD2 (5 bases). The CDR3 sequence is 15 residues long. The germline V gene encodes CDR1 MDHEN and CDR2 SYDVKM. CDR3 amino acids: CASSFGGLRVYGQYF. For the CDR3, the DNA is TGTGCCAGCAGTTTTGGCGGGCTGAGGGTATACGGGCAGTACTTC. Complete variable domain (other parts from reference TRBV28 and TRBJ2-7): DVKVTQSSRYLVKRTGEKVFLECVQDMDHENMFWYRQDPGLGLRLIYFSYDVKMKEKGDIPEGYSVSREKKERFSLILESASTNQTSMYLCASSFGGLRVYGQYFGPGTRLTVT.

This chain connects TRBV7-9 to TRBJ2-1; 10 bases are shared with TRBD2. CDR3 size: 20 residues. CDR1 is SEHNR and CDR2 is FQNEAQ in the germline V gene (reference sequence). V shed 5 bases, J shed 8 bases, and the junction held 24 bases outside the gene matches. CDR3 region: CASSINPLAGANVISYEQFF. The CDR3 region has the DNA TGTGCCAGCAGCATAAATCCCCTAGCGGGAGCAAACGTCATATCCTATGAGCAGTTCTTC. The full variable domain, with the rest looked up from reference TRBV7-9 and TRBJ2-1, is DTGVSQNPRHKITKRGQNVTFRCDPISEHNRLYWYRQTLGQGPEFLTYFQNEAQLEKSRLLSDRFSAERPKGSFSTLEIQRTEQGDSAMYLCASSINPLAGANVISYEQFFGPGTRLTVL.

CDR3 DNA: TGCGCCAGCAGAAACCAAGTAGTGCGGGCGAACACTGAAGCTTTCTTT. Protein product: CASRNQVVRANTEAFF. This chain connects TRBV4-1 to TRBJ1-1; no firm D call. V shed 6 bases and J shed 1 base, with 18 bases lying between them. CDR1 is MGHRA and CDR2 is YSYEKL in the germline V gene. The CDR3 runs to 16 residues.

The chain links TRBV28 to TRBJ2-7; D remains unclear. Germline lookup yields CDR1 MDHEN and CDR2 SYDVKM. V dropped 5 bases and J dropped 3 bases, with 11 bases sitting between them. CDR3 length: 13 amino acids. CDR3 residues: CASSPHTDYEQYF. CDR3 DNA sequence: TGTGCCAGCAGTCCTCACACGGACTACGAGCAGTACTTC. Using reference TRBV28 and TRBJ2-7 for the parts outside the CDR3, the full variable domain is DVKVTQSSRYLVKRTGEKVFLECVQDMDHENMFWYRQDPGLGLRLIYFSYDVKMKEKGDIPEGYSVSREKKERFSLILESASTNQTSMYLCASSPHTDYEQYFGPGTRLTVT.

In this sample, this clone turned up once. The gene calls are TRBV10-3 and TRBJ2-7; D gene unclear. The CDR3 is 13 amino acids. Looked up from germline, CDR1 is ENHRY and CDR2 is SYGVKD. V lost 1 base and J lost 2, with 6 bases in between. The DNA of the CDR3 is TGTGCCATCAGTGAGTGGGGTACCTACGAGCAGTACTTC. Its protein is CAISEWGTYEQYF.

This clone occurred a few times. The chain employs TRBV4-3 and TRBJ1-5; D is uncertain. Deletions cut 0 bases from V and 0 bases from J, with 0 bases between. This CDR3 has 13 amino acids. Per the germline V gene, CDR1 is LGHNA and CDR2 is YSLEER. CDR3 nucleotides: TGCGCCAGCAGCCAAGATAGCAATCAGCCCCAGCATTTT. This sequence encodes CASSQDSNQPQHF.

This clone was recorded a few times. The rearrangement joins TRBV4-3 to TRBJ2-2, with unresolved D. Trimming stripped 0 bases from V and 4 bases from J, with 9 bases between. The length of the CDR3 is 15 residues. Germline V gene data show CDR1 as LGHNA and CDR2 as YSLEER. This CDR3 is CASSQDHRGTGELFF. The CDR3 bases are TGCGCCAGCAGCCAAGACCACCGAGGCACCGGGGAGCTGTTTTTT.

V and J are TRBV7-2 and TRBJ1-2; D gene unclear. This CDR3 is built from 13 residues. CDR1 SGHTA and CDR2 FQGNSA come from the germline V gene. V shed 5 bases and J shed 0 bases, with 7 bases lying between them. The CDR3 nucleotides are TGTGCCAGCAGCGGCCAAGCTAACTATGGCTACACCTTC. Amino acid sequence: CASSGQANYGYTF.

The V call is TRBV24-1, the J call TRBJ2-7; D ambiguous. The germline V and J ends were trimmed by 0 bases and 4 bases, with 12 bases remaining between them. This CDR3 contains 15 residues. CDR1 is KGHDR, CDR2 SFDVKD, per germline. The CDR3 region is CATSDLPRQSYEQYF. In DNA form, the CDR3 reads TGTGCCACCAGTGATTTGCCCCGGCAGTCATACGAGCAGTACTTC.

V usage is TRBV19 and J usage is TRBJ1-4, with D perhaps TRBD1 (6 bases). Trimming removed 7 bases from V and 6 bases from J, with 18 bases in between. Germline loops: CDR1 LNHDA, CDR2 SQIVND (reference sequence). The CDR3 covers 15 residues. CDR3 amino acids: CASMTGRGQDEKLFF. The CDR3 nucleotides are TGTGCCAGTATGACAGGCAGGGGCCAGGATGAAAAACTGTTTTTT.